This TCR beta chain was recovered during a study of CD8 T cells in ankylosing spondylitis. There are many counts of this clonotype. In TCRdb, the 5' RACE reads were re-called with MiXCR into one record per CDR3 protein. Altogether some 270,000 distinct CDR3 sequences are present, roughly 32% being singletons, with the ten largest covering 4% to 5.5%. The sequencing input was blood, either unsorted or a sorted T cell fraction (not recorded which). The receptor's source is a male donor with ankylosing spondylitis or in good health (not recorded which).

The CDR3 bases are TGCAGTGCTAGAGACGGAACCCACAATGAGCAGTTCTTC. Translation: CSARDGTHNEQFF. The V and J genes are TRBV20-1 and TRBJ2-1; no clear D. Between the trimmed V and J ends, which lost 0 bases and 5 bases, there was a span of 8 bases. The germline CDR1 and CDR2 sequences are DFQATT and SNEGSKA (reference sequence). The CDR3 loop spans 13 amino acids.